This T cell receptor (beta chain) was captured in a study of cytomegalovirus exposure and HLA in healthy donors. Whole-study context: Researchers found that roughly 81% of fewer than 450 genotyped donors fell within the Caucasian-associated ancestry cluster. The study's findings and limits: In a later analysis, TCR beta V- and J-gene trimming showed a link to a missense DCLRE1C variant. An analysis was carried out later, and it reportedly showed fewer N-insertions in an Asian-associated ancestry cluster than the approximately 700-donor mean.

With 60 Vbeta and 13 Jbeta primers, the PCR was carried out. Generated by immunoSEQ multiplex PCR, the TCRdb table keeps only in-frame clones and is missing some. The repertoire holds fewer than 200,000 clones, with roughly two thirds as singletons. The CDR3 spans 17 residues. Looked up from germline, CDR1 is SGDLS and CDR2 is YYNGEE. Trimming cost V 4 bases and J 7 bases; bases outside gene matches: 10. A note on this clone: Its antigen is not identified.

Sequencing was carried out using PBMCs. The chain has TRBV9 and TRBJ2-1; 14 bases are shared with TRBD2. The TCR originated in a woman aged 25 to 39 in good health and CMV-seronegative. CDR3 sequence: CASSTRTSGGTGNEQFF. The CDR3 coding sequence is TGTGCCAGCAGCACCCGGACTAGCGGGGGGACGGGAAATGAGCAGTTCTTC.